A single sample is the source of the 5 T cell receptor beta chains below, sequenced in a study of T cell responses to AZD1222 COVID-19 vaccine. TCRdb's copy holds only in-frame clones and misses some; the assay was immunoSEQ multiplex PCR. The data show 150,000 to 200,000 clones, approximately 90% seen once. The material was peripheral blood, obtained 28 days after the second AZD1222 dose. The receptors stem from an adult who received the AZD1222 COVID-19 vaccine.

The chain recombines TRBV27 with TRBJ1-2; tentatively, D is TRBD1 (6 bases). Germline V lookup: CDR1 MNHEY, CDR2 SMNVEV (reference sequence). Trimming left V 4 bases short and J 4 bases short, with 16 bases between. The CDR3 has 15 residues. CDR3 bases: TGTGCCAGCAGTTCGGACCCAGGGGCGATCTATGGCTACACCTTC. This encodes CASSSDPGAIYGYTF.

The V call is TRBV2, the J call TRBJ2-1; 13 bases agree with TRBD2. The CDR3 extends over 15 amino acids. After removal of 3 bases from V and 15 bases from J, the junction contained 11 bases not matched to a gene. Germline CDR1 SNHLY, CDR2 FYNNEI. In DNA form, the CDR3 reads TGTGCCAGCAGTGACCCCGGACTAGCGGGAGAACGTGGGTTCTTC. As protein: CASSDPGLAGERGFF.

The chain recombines TRBV7-9 with TRBJ2-5, with a possible D match to TRBD2 (6 bases). V was clipped by 5 bases and J by 0 bases, with 10 bases between them. Germline V CDR1 and CDR2: SEHNR, FQNEAQ (reference sequence). The CDR3 length is 14 residues. DNA for the CDR3: TGTGCCAGCAGCCTCCGGGACTACCAAGAGACCCAGTACTTC. This codes for CASSLRDYQETQYF.

The count of this clone is one. This chain joins TRBV2 and TRBJ1-2, with D hard to call. Looked up from germline, CDR1 is SNHLY and CDR2 is FYNNEI. With 9 bases removed from V and 8 bases from J, the gap between germline ends came to 10 bases. The CDR3 covers 10 residues. The CDR3 sequence: CASNRRGYTF. The CDR3 nucleotides are TGTGCCAGTAACCGAAGAGGCTACACCTTC.

This chain connects TRBV7-8 to TRBJ1-1; D unclear. Germline loops: CDR1 SGHVS, CDR2 FQNEAQ. V lost 4 bases and J lost 1, with 13 bases in between. The CDR3 covers 15 residues. Written as DNA, the CDR3 is TGTGCCAGCAGCTCCCCCCTAGGCAGGAACACTGAAGCTTTCTTT. This translates into CASSSPLGRNTEAFF.